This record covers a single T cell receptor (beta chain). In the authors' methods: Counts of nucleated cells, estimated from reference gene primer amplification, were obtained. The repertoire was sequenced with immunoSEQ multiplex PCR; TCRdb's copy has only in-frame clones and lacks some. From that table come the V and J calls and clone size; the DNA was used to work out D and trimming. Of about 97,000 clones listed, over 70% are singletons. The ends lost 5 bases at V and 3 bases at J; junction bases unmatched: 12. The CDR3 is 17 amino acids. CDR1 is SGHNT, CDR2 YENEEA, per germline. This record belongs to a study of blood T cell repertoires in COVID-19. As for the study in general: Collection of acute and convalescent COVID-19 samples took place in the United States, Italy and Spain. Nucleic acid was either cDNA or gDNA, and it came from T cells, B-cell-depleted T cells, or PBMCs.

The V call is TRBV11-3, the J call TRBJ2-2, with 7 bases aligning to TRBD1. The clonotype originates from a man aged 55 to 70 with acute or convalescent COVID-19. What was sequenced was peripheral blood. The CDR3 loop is CASSKDDRAVDTGELFF. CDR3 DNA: TGTGCCAGCAGCAAAGATGACAGGGCCGTTGACACCGGGGAGCTGTTTTTT.